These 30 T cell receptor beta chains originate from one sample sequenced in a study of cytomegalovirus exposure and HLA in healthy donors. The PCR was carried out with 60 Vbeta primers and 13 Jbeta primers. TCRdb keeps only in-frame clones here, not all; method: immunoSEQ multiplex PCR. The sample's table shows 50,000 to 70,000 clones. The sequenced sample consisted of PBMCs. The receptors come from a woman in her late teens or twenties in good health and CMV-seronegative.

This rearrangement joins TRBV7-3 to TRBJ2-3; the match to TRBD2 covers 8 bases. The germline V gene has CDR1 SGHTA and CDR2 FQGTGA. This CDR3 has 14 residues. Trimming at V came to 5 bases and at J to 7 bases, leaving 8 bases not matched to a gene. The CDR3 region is CASSQYSGDNTQYF. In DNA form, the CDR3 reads TGTGCCAGCAGCCAATATAGCGGGGATAATACGCAGTATTTT.

This CDR3 is CAWSSDSNQPQHF. CDR3 DNA: TGTGCCTGGAGTTCAGATAGCAATCAGCCCCAGCATTTT. The chain is built from TRBV30 and TRBJ1-5; unclear D gene. V gave up 2 bases and J gave up 0 bases, with 5 bases separating them. Germline lookup yields CDR1 GTSNPN and CDR2 SVGIG (reference sequence). The CDR3 sequence is 13 residues long.

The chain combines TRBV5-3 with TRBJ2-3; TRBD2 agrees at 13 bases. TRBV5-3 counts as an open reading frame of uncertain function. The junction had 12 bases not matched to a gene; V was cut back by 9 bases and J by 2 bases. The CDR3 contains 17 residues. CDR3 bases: TGTGCCACAGGACTAGCGGGAGTTCTAATGCCCACAGATACGCAGTATTTT. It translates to CATGLAGVLMPTDTQYF.

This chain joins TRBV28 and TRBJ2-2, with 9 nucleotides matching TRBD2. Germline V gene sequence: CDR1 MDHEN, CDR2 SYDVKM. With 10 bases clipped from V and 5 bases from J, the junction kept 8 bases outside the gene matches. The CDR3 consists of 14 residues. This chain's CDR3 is CATLSGRPTGELFF. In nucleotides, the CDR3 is TGTGCCACCCTAAGCGGGAGGCCGACCGGGGAGCTGTTTTTT.

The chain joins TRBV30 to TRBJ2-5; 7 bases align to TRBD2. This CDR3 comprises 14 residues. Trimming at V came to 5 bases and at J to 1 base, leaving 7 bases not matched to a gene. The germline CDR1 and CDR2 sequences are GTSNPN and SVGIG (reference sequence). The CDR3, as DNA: TGTGCCTGGTCCCTCCTAGCGGCCCAAGAGACCCAGTACTTC. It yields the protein CAWSLLAAQETQYF.

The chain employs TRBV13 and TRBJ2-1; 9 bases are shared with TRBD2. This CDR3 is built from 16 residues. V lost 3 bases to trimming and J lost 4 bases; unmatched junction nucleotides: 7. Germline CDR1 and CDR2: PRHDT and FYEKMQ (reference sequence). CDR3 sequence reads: CASSFRSSGEYNEQFF. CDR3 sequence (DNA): TGTGCCAGCAGCTTTAGGTCTAGCGGGGAATACAATGAGCAGTTCTTC.

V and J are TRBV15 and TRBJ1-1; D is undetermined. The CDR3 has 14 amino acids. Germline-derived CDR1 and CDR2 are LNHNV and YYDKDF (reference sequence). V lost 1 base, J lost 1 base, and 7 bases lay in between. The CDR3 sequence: CATSRAKQNTEAFF. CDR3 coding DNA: TGTGCCACCAGCAGAGCGAAACAGAACACTGAAGCTTTCTTT.

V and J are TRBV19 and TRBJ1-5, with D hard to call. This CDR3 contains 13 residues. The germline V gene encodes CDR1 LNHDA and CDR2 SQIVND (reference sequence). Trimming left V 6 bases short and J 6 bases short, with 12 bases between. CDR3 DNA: TGTGCCAGTAGACGGGTAGGAAGTCAGCCCCAGCATTTT. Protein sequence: CASRRVGSQPQHF.

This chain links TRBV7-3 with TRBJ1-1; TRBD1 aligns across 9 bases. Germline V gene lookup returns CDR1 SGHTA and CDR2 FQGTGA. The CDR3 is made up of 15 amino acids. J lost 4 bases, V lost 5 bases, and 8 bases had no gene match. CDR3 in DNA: TGTGCCAGCAGCCTCAGACCGGGACAGGGCACTGAAGCTTTCTTT. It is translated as CASSLRPGQGTEAFF.

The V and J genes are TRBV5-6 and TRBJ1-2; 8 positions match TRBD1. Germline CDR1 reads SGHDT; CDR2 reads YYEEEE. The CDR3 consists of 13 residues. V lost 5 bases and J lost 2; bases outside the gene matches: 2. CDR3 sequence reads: CASRDRANYGYTF. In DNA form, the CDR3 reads TGTGCCAGCAGGGACAGGGCCAACTATGGCTACACCTTC.

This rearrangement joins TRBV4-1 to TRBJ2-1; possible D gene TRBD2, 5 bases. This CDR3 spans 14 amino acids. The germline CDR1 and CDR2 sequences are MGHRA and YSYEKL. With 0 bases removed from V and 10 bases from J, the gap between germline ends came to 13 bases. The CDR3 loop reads CASSQEGPRAEQFF. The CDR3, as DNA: TGCGCCAGCAGCCAAGAAGGACCGCGGGCCGAGCAGTTCTTC.

The CDR3 DNA is TGTGCCAGCAGCTCCCCGACTATCGTTAATGAGCAGTTCTTC. Protein: CASSSPTIVNEQFF. The chain employs TRBV9 and TRBJ2-1; tentatively, D is TRBD2 (5 bases). V was trimmed by 4 bases and J by 7 bases, leaving 15 bases between them. The CDR3 contains 14 residues. CDR1 and CDR2 from the germline V gene are SGDLS and YYNGEE.

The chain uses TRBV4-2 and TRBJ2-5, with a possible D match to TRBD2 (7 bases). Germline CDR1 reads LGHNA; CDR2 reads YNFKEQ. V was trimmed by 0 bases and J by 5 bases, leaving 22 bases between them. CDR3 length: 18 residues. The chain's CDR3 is CASSQDKGGRDWSETQYF. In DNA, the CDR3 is TGTGCCAGCAGCCAAGATAAGGGGGGGAGAGATTGGTCCGAGACCCAGTACTTC.

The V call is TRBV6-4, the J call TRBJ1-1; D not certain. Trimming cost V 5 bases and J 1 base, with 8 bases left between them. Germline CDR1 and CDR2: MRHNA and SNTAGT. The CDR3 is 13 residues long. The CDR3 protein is CASSPGGNTEAFF. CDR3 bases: TGTGCCAGCAGTCCCGGTGGGAACACTGAAGCTTTCTTT.

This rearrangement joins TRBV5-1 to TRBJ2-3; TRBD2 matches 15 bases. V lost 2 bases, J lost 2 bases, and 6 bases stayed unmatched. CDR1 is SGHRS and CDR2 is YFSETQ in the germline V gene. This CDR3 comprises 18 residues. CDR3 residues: CASSLGLAGGLLTDTQYF. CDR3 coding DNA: TGCGCCAGCAGCTTAGGACTAGCGGGAGGGCTTCTCACAGATACGCAGTATTTT.

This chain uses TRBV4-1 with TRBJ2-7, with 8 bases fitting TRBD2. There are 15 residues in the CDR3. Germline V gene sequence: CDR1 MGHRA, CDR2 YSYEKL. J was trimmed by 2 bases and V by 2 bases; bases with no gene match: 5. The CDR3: CASSQQTSATYEQYF. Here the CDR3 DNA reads TGCGCCAGCAGCCAACAGACTAGCGCTACCTACGAGCAGTACTTC.

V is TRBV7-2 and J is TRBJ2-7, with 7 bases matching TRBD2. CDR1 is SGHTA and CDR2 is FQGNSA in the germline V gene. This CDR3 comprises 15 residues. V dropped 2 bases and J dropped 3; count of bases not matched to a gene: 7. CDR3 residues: CASSLWSGGGYEQYF. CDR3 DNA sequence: TGTGCCAGCAGCTTATGGTCGGGCGGGGGCTACGAGCAGTACTTC.

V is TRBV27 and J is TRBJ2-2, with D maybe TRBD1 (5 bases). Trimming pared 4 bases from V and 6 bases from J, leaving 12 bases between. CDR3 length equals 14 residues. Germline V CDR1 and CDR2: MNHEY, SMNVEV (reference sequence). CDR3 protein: CASSSSGLSGELFF. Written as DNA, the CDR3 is TGTGCCAGCAGTTCCTCAGGGCTCTCCGGGGAGCTGTTTTTT.

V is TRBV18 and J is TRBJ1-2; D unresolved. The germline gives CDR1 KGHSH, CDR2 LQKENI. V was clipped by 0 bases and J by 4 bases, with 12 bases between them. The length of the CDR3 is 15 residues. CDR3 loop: CASSPPWQALYGYTF. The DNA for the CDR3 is TGTGCCAGCTCACCACCGTGGCAGGCCCTCTATGGCTACACCTTC.

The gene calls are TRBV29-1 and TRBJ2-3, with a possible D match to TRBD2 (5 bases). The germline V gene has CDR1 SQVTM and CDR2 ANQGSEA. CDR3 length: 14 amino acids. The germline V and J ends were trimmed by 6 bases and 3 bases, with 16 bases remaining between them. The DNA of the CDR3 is TGCAGCGTCGAAACCTTTGAGGGTACAGATACGCAGTATTTT. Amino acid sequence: CSVETFEGTDTQYF.

Here the CDR3 DNA reads TGTGCCAGCAGCCGCGAGACAGGCATGAACACTGAAGCTTTCTTT. This gives the protein CASSRETGMNTEAFF. V usage is TRBV6-6 and J usage is TRBJ1-1; tentatively, D is TRBD1 (6 bases). V was cut by 6 bases and J by 0 bases, with 14 bases left in between. This CDR3 region has 15 residues. Germline CDR1 and CDR2: MNHNY and SVGAGI (reference sequence).

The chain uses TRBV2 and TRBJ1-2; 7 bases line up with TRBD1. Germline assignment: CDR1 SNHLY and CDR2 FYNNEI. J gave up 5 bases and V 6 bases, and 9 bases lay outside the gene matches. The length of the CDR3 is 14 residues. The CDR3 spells CASSPAGTEYGYTF. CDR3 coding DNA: TGTGCCAGCAGCCCAGCCGGGACAGAATATGGCTACACCTTC. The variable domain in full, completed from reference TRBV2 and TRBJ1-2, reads EPEVTQTPSHQVTQMGQEVILRCVPISNHLYFYWYRQILGQKVEFLVSFYNNEISEKSEIFDDQFSVERPDGSNFTLKIRSTKLEDSAMYFCASSPAGTEYGYTFGSGTRLTVV.

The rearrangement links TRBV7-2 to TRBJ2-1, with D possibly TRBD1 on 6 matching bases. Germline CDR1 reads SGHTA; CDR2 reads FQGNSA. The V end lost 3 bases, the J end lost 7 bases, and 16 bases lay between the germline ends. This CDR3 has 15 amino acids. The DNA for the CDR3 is TGTGCCAGCAGCTTTGGGGGCGCCTCCGGGAATGAGCAGTTCTTC. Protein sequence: CASSFGGASGNEQFF.

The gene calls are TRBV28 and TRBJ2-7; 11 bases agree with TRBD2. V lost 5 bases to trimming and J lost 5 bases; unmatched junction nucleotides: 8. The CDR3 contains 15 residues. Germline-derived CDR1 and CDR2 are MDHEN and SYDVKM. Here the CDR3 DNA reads TGTGCCAGCAGTGAGACTAGCGGGGTTAAAAACGAGCAGTACTTC. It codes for CASSETSGVKNEQYF.

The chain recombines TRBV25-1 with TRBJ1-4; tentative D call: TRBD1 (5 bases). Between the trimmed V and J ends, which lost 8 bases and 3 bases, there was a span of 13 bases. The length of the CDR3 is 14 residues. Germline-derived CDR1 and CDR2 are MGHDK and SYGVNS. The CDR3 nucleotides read TGTGCCAGCCCCGGGGGATGGGCTAATGAAAAACTGTTTTTT. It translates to CASPGGWANEKLFF.

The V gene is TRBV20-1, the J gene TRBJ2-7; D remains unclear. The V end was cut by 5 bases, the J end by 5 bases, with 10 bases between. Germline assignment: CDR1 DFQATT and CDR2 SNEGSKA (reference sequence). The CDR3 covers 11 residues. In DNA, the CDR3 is TGCAGTGCTCTTGGCCCCGACGAGCAGTACTTC. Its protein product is CSALGPDEQYF.

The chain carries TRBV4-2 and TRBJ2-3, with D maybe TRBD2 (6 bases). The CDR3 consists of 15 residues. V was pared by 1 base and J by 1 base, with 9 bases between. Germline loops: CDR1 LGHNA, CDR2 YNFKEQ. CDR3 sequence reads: CASSQVRGGTDTQYF. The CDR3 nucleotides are TGTGCCAGCAGCCAAGTGCGCGGGGGCACAGATACGCAGTATTTT.

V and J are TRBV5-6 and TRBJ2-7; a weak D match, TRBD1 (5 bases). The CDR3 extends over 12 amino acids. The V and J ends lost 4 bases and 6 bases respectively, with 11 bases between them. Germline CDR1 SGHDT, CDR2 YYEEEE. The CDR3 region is CASSNRGAEQYF. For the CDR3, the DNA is TGTGCCAGCAGCAATCGTGGGGCCGAGCAGTACTTC.

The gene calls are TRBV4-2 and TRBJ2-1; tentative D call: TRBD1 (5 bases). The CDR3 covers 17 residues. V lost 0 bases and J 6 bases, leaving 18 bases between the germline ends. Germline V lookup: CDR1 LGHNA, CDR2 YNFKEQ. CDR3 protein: CASSQDWQGLLGNEQFF. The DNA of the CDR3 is TGTGCCAGCAGCCAAGATTGGCAGGGTTTGTTGGGCAATGAGCAGTTCTTC.

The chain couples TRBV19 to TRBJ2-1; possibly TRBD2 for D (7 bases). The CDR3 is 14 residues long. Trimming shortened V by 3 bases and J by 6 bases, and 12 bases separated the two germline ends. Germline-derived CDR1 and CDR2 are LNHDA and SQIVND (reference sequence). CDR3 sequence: CASSIGGLLNEQFF. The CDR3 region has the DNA TGTGCCAGTAGTATCGGGGGGCTTCTCAATGAGCAGTTCTTC.